Below, 14 T cell receptor beta chains from the same sample are listed, as sequenced in a study of T cell repertoires in cytomegalovirus infection. From the reads, TCRdb called clonotypes with MiXCR, one entry per CDR3 protein. Of a few hundred thousand distinct CDR3 sequences listed, approximately 9.2% are singletons. Sample: PBMCs. The receptors were sampled from a human donor in good health (CMV status not recorded). Some clones in this sample may be carry-over from other donors' samples.

The table lists this clonotype with many counts. The chain recombines TRBV20-1 with TRBJ2-7, with D perhaps given as TRBD1 or TRBD2 (5 bases each). Germline CDR1 is DFQATT and CDR2 is SNEGSKA (reference sequence). V was cut by 0 bases and J by 6 bases, with 12 bases left in between. This CDR3 spans 13 amino acids. CDR3 DNA sequence: TGCAGTGCTAGAGACGGGACCTGGGGCGAGCAGTACTTC. This codes for CSARDGTWGEQYF.

In this sample, this clonotype turned up many times. V usage is TRBV4-3 and J usage is TRBJ1-1; D is unclear. This CDR3 has 14 amino acids. Germline CDR1 is LGHNA and CDR2 is YSLEER. V gave up 8 bases and J gave up 0 bases, with 13 bases separating them. CDR3 loop: CASASGDLNTEAFF. CDR3 DNA sequence: TGCGCCAGCGCCTCTGGGGATTTGAACACTGAAGCTTTCTTT.

This clonotype was picked up many times. As DNA, the CDR3 is TGTGCCAGCAGCTCGCGGGGGGACCCTTACAATGAGCAGTTCTTC. Its translation is CASSSRGDPYNEQFF. V gene TRBV7-3 combines with J gene TRBJ2-1, with TRBD2 identical over 8 bases. The V and J ends lost 4 bases and 4 bases, in that order; junction bases with no gene match: 6. Germline CDR1 SGHTA, CDR2 FQGTGA. CDR3 size: 15 residues.

This clonotype was seen only a few times. Here the CDR3 DNA reads TGTGCCAGCAGTTTAAATGGGAACAATCAGCCCCAGCATTTT. Encoded protein: CASSLNGNNQPQHF. The chain carries TRBV27 and TRBJ1-5; D is unresolved. V lost 2 bases and J lost 3, with 8 bases in between. Germline values: CDR1 MNHEY, CDR2 SMNVEV (reference sequence). This CDR3 contains 14 residues.

The chain carries TRBV28 and TRBJ1-4, with D unresolved. This CDR3 comprises 15 residues. Trimming stripped 6 bases from V and 4 bases from J, with 15 bases between. CDR1 MDHEN and CDR2 SYDVKM come from the germline V gene. Written as DNA, the CDR3 is TGTGCCAGCAGCCCCCCGGGAGGCCGTAATGAAAAACTGTTTTTT. Its translation is CASSPPGGRNEKLFF.

This clonotype was counted ten times or more. V and J are TRBV7-2 and TRBJ1-5; 10 bases match TRBD1. The germline CDR1 and CDR2 sequences are SGHTA and FQGNSA. V lost 4 bases and J lost 7; bases outside the gene matches: 7. There are 15 residues in the CDR3. The CDR3 nucleotides read TGTGCCAGCAGCTCCGGGACAGGGGTCGGGCAGCCCCAGCATTTT. It specifies CASSSGTGVGQPQHF. Drawing the rest from reference TRBV7-2 and TRBJ1-5, the complete variable domain is GAGVSQSPSNKVTEKGKDVELRCDPISGHTALYWYRQSLGQGLEFLIYFQGNSAPDKSGLPSDRFSAERTGGSVSTLTIQRTQQEDSAVYLCASSSGTGVGQPQHFGDGTRLSIL.

This clonotype was seen at least ten times. The chain carries TRBV19 and TRBJ1-2, with a tentative D call TRBD1 (5 bases). CDR1 is LNHDA, CDR2 SQIVND, per germline (reference sequence). The CDR3 is 15 residues long. The V end lost 3 bases, the J end lost 3 bases, and 14 bases lay between the germline ends. This CDR3 reads CASSMGQDKYYGYTF. CDR3 sequence (DNA): TGTGCCAGTAGTATGGGTCAGGACAAATACTATGGCTACACCTTC. The full variable domain, completed using reference TRBV19 and TRBJ1-2, is DGGITQSPKYLFRKEGQNVTLSCEQNLNHDAMYWYRQDPGQGLRLIYYSQIVNDFQKGDIAEGYSVSREKKESFPLTVTSAQKNPTAFYLCASSMGQDKYYGYTFGSGTRLTVV.

This clonotype was seen many times. The chain links TRBV7-2 to TRBJ2-4; no firm D call. The CDR3 sequence is 12 residues long. V lost 2 bases and J lost 7, with 6 bases in between. The V gene's germline CDR1 is SGHTA and CDR2 FQGNSA. CDR3 amino acids: CASSLTLNIQYF. CDR3 nucleotides: TGTGCCAGCAGCTTAACCCTGAACATTCAGTACTTC.

The chain joins TRBV12-3 or TRBV12-4 to TRBJ2-4; D gene uncertain. The V and J ends lost 6 bases and 0 bases respectively, with 9 bases between them. CDR3 length equals 14 residues. The CDR3 sequence is CASSLTVAKNIQYF. CDR3 in DNA: TGTGCCAGCAGCCTGACCGTAGCCAAAAACATTCAGTACTTC.

The rearrangement links TRBV29-1 to TRBJ2-5; 12 bases match TRBD2. The ends lost 6 bases at V and 5 bases at J; junction bases unmatched: 10. CDR1 is SQVTM and CDR2 is ANQGSEA in the germline V gene. This CDR3 is built from 15 residues. CDR3 sequence reads: CSVPPSGGAGETQYF. The CDR3 DNA reads as TGCAGCGTACCGCCTAGCGGGGGGGCAGGGGAGACCCAGTACTTC.

As regards this clonotype: This may come from a read error, since a much larger clone is one base off. The rearrangement uses TRBV12-3 or TRBV12-4 and TRBJ1-4; D is possibly TRBD1 (6 bases). This CDR3 is built from 13 residues. CDR3 in amino acids: CGSSLGGQEKLFF. The CDR3 bases are TGTGGCAGCAGTTTGGGGGGGCAGGAAAAACTGTTTTTT.

V is TRBV4-2 and J is TRBJ1-2; the D gene is possibly TRBD1 (5 bases). V lost 2 bases, J lost 5 bases, and 15 bases lay in between. This CDR3 comprises 15 residues. Germline values: CDR1 LGHNA, CDR2 YNFKEQ. CDR3 nucleotide sequence: TGTGCCAGCAGCCAACCAAGGGACCCGTTGTATGGCTACACCTTC. Translation: CASSQPRDPLYGYTF.

The chain is built from TRBV19 and TRBJ2-4; D ambiguous. CDR3 length: 12 residues. The germline V gene encodes CDR1 LNHDA and CDR2 SQIVND (reference sequence). V was shortened by 5 bases and J by 15 bases, with 17 bases between the two germline ends. CDR3 nucleotide sequence: TGTGCCAGTAGTTTCGAAGGTCCCGTCAGGTACTTC. Amino acid sequence: CASSFEGPVRYF.

This clonotype was counted at least ten times. This rearrangement joins TRBV7-2 to TRBJ2-3; 12 bases line up with TRBD2. This CDR3 has 14 amino acids. With 7 bases clipped from V and 11 bases from J, the junction kept 10 bases outside the gene matches. Germline V lookup: CDR1 SGHTA, CDR2 FQGNSA. CDR3 protein: CASTTGTSGWGQYF. CDR3 coding DNA: TGTGCCAGCACCACCGGGACTAGCGGGTGGGGGCAGTATTTT.